The rows below give T cell receptor beta chains drawn from one sample of a study of T cell responses to AZD1222 COVID-19 vaccine. Clones were sequenced by immunoSEQ multiplex PCR, and TCRdb holds only the in-frame ones, with some missing. The data hold approximately 150,000 clones, with approximately 89% observed a single time. The sequencing here drew on peripheral blood, taken on day 0 of AZD1222 vaccination. These receptors were taken from an adult in good health. CDR3s include the opening cysteine and the closing phenylalanine or tryptophan. Each record gives: clone size, J gene, V gene, D gene, CDR3 protein, CDR3 DNA. D genes are given only for firm matches. Some rows mark clone size as missing; the rest say once, few, many or name a class of expanded clone.

clone size: NA
J gene: TRBJ2-7
V gene: TRBV3-1/TRBV3-2
D gene: TRBD2
CDR3 protein: CASSSRGGHEQYF
CDR3 DNA: TGTGCCAGCAGCTCCCGGGGGGGCCACGAGCAGTACTTC

clone size: once
J gene: TRBJ2-1
V gene: TRBV6-2/TRBV6-3
D gene: TRBD2
CDR3 protein: CASSYMASGPLNEQFF
CDR3 DNA: TGTGCCAGCAGTTACATGGCTAGCGGGCCGTTAAATGAGCAGTTCTTC

clone size: NA
J gene: TRBJ2-1
V gene: TRBV3-1/TRBV3-2
D gene: TRBD2
CDR3 protein: CASSQLFGLAGDEQFF
CDR3 DNA: TGTGCCAGCAGCCAGCTCTTCGGACTAGCAGGGGACGAGCAGTTCTTC

clone size: once
J gene: TRBJ2-7
V gene: TRBV9
D gene: TRBD1
CDR3 protein: CASSVLPGTGGSEQYF
CDR3 DNA: TGTGCCAGCAGCGTCCTACCCGGGACAGGGGGATCCGAGCAGTACTTC

clone size: NA
J gene: TRBJ2-3
V gene: TRBV10-3
D gene: TRBD2
CDR3 protein: CAISESLAGQDTQYF
CDR3 DNA: TGTGCCATCAGTGAGTCGCTAGCGGGACAGGATACGCAGTATTTT

clone size: NA
J gene: TRBJ2-3
V gene: TRBV28
D gene: TRBD1
CDR3 protein: CASSHGQASTDTQYF
CDR3 DNA: TGTGCCAGCAGTCACGGACAGGCGAGCACAGATACGCAGTATTTT

clone size: once
J gene: TRBJ1-5
V gene: TRBV7-2
D gene: NA
CDR3 protein: CASSLVINQPQHF
CDR3 DNA: TGTGCCAGCAGCTTAGTTATCAATCAGCCCCAGCATTTT

clone size: NA
J gene: TRBJ1-1
V gene: TRBV5-4
D gene: NA
CDR3 protein: CASSRADPMTNTEAFF
CDR3 DNA: TGTGCCAGCAGCCGGGCAGACCCGATGACAAACACTGAAGCTTTCTTT

clone size: few
J gene: TRBJ1-5
V gene: TRBV30
D gene: NA
CDR3 protein: CAWSGEGNQPQHF
CDR3 DNA: TGTGCCTGGAGTGGGGAGGGCAATCAGCCCCAGCATTTT

clone size: NA
J gene: TRBJ1-2
V gene: TRBV7-2
D gene: NA
CDR3 protein: CASSLARNYGYTF
CDR3 DNA: TGTGCCAGCAGCTTAGCCAGAAACTATGGCTACACCTTC

clone size: NA
J gene: TRBJ1-5
V gene: TRBV7-8
D gene: NA
CDR3 protein: CASSLPGEPQHF
CDR3 DNA: TGTGCCAGCAGCCTGCCTGGGGAGCCCCAGCATTTT

clone size: few
J gene: TRBJ2-4
V gene: TRBV19
D gene: TRBD1
CDR3 protein: CASSLQQGAKNIQYF
CDR3 DNA: TGTGCCAGTAGTCTCCAACAGGGGGCCAAAAACATTCAGTACTTC

clone size: NA
J gene: TRBJ1-2
V gene: TRBV9
D gene: NA
CDR3 protein: CASSVLGTFYGYTF
CDR3 DNA: TGTGCCAGCAGCGTATTGGGGACCTTCTATGGCTACACCTTC

clone size: NA
J gene: TRBJ1-2
V gene: TRBV21-1
D gene: NA
CDR3 protein: CASSKSPLNRVLYGYTF
CDR3 DNA: TGTGCCAGCAGCAAATCACCCCTGAACAGGGTTCTCTATGGCTACACCTTC

clone size: NA
J gene: TRBJ2-5
V gene: TRBV28
D gene: TRBD2
CDR3 protein: CASSLSRRASGRETQYF
CDR3 DNA: TGTGCCAGCAGTTTAAGTCGGCGGGCTAGCGGGAGAGAGACCCAGTACTTC

clone size: NA
J gene: TRBJ1-1
V gene: TRBV29-1
D gene: NA
CDR3 protein: CSVERTVLNTEAFF
CDR3 DNA: TGCAGCGTTGAACGGACAGTCCTGAACACTGAAGCTTTCTTT

clone size: NA
J gene: TRBJ2-7
V gene: TRBV11-2
D gene: NA
CDR3 protein: CASSLLVGFSSYEQYF
CDR3 DNA: TGTGCCAGCAGCTTATTGGTGGGGTTTAGCTCCTACGAGCAGTACTTC

clone size: once
J gene: TRBJ2-3
V gene: TRBV28
D gene: NA
CDR3 protein: CASALVSPDTQYF
CDR3 DNA: TGTGCCAGCGCCCTCGTGTCTCCAGATACGCAGTATTTT

clone size: NA
J gene: TRBJ2-3
V gene: TRBV19
D gene: NA
CDR3 protein: CASSILTGRADTQYF
CDR3 DNA: TGTGCCAGTAGTATTCTCACAGGGCGGGCAGATACGCAGTATTTT

clone size: NA
J gene: TRBJ1-1
V gene: TRBV5-1
D gene: NA
CDR3 protein: CASSLEISNTEAFF
CDR3 DNA: TGCGCCAGCAGCTTGGAAATCTCGAACACTGAAGCTTTCTTT

clone size: NA
J gene: TRBJ2-7
V gene: TRBV28
D gene: NA
CDR3 protein: CASRSTGYEQYF
CDR3 DNA: TGTGCCAGCAGATCCACAGGATACGAGCAGTACTTC

clone size: few
J gene: TRBJ2-2
V gene: TRBV27
D gene: TRBD2
CDR3 protein: CASSFSARLAAYTGELFF
CDR3 DNA: TGTGCCAGCAGTTTTTCAGCCCGGCTAGCGGCCTACACCGGGGAGCTGTTTTTT

clone size: NA
J gene: TRBJ2-2
V gene: TRBV6-5
D gene: NA
CDR3 protein: CASRSSTGELFF
CDR3 DNA: TGTGCCAGCAGGAGTTCCACCGGGGAGCTGTTTTTT

clone size: NA
J gene: TRBJ2-2
V gene: TRBV6-4
D gene: TRBD2
CDR3 protein: CASSPSSGRVGELFF
CDR3 DNA: TGTGCCAGCAGTCCGTCTAGCGGGAGGGTTGGGGAGCTGTTTTTT

clone size: NA
J gene: TRBJ1-4
V gene: TRBV5-5
D gene: NA
CDR3 protein: CASSLDGPSNEKLFF
CDR3 DNA: TGTGCCAGCAGCTTGGACGGGCCGTCTAATGAAAAACTGTTTTTT

clone size: NA
J gene: TRBJ2-7
V gene: TRBV5-1
D gene: TRBD2
CDR3 protein: CASSLAASGISYEQYF
CDR3 DNA: TGCGCCAGCAGCTTGGCGGCTAGCGGGATCTCCTACGAGCAGTACTTC

clone size: NA
J gene: TRBJ2-1
V gene: TRBV11-3
D gene: TRBD2
CDR3 protein: CASSLGTSGRNEQFF
CDR3 DNA: TGTGCCAGCAGCTTAGGGACTAGCGGGCGTAATGAGCAGTTCTTC

clone size: NA
J gene: TRBJ2-1
V gene: TRBV19
D gene: NA
CDR3 protein: CASSPLTGEGEQFF
CDR3 DNA: TGTGCCAGTAGTCCCCTTACAGGGGAGGGTGAGCAGTTCTTC

clone size: few
J gene: TRBJ2-2
V gene: TRBV28
D gene: NA
CDR3 protein: CASSLRREDTGELFF
CDR3 DNA: TGTGCCAGCAGTTTAAGGCGGGAAGACACCGGGGAGCTGTTTTTT

clone size: NA
J gene: TRBJ2-5
V gene: TRBV11-2
D gene: TRBD2
CDR3 protein: CASSPASGRFQETQYF
CDR3 DNA: TGTGCCAGCAGCCCTGCTAGCGGGAGGTTCCAAGAGACCCAGTACTTC

clone size: NA
J gene: TRBJ1-2
V gene: TRBV5-4
D gene: NA
CDR3 protein: CASRRGGNYGYTF
CDR3 DNA: TGTGCCAGCAGGAGGGGAGGGAACTATGGCTACACCTTC

clone size: NA
J gene: TRBJ1-5
V gene: TRBV6-2/TRBV6-3
D gene: NA
CDR3 protein: CASSRPLGTAEGSQHF
CDR3 DNA: TGTGCCAGCAGCAGACCCCTGGGGACCGCGGAGGGGTCCCAGCATTTT

clone size: NA
J gene: TRBJ2-3
V gene: TRBV28
D gene: NA
CDR3 protein: CASSLSGYTDTQYF
CDR3 DNA: TGTGCCAGCAGTTTAAGTGGCTACACAGATACGCAGTATTTT

clone size: NA
J gene: TRBJ1-1
V gene: TRBV29-1
D gene: NA
CDR3 protein: CSVGRQGEAFF
CDR3 DNA: TGCAGCGTTGGAAGGCAGGGCGAAGCTTTCTTT

clone size: NA
J gene: TRBJ1-4
V gene: TRBV6-5
D gene: NA
CDR3 protein: CASSRSGTGNEKLFF
CDR3 DNA: TGTGCCAGCAGTCGCTCCGGGACGGGTAATGAAAAACTGTTTTTT

clone size: NA
J gene: TRBJ1-5
V gene: TRBV30
D gene: NA
CDR3 protein: CAWSAGNQPQHF
CDR3 DNA: TGTGCCTGGAGTGCTGGGAATCAGCCCCAGCATTTT

clone size: NA
J gene: TRBJ2-5
V gene: TRBV4-2
D gene: TRBD2
CDR3 protein: CASSQVRRTSGTSLLQETQYF
CDR3 DNA: TGTGCCAGCAGCCAAGTCCGAAGGACTAGCGGGACCTCGCTCCTCCAAGAGACCCAGTACTTC

clone size: NA
J gene: TRBJ1-5
V gene: TRBV2
D gene: NA
CDR3 protein: CASSDDRAGFQPQHF
CDR3 DNA: TGTGCCAGCAGCGATGATAGGGCAGGCTTTCAGCCCCAGCATTTT

clone size: once
J gene: TRBJ1-2
V gene: TRBV7-9
D gene: NA
CDR3 protein: CASTSSYGYTF
CDR3 DNA: TGTGCCAGCACCTCGAGCTATGGCTACACCTTC

clone size: NA
J gene: TRBJ1-2
V gene: TRBV13
D gene: NA
CDR3 protein: CASVGDSYGYTF
CDR3 DNA: TGTGCCAGCGTAGGGGATAGCTATGGCTACACCTTC

clone size: NA
J gene: TRBJ1-2
V gene: TRBV7-3
D gene: NA
CDR3 protein: CASSLSKVYGYTF
CDR3 DNA: TGTGCCAGCAGCTTATCCAAGGTCTATGGCTACACCTTC

clone size: once
J gene: TRBJ2-3
V gene: TRBV4-3
D gene: TRBD2
CDR3 protein: CASSQVAGSSTDTQYF
CDR3 DNA: TGCGCCAGCAGCCAAGTAGCGGGATCGAGCACAGATACGCAGTATTTT

clone size: NA
J gene: TRBJ1-2
V gene: TRBV5-6
D gene: TRBD1
CDR3 protein: CASSLAGGLNYGYTF
CDR3 DNA: TGTGCCAGCAGCTTGGCAGGGGGCCTCAACTATGGCTACACCTTC

clone size: NA
J gene: TRBJ2-3
V gene: TRBV2
D gene: NA
CDR3 protein: CASSLTTDTQYF
CDR3 DNA: TGTGCCAGCAGCTTGACCACAGATACGCAGTATTTT

clone size: NA
J gene: TRBJ2-7
V gene: TRBV6-1
D gene: NA
CDR3 protein: CASSEWSGVTTYEQYF
CDR3 DNA: TGTGCCAGCAGTGAGTGGTCCGGGGTTACTACCTACGAGCAGTACTTC

clone size: NA
J gene: TRBJ2-1
V gene: TRBV6-1
D gene: TRBD2
CDR3 protein: CASSDLASGNEQFF
CDR3 DNA: TGTGCCAGCAGTGATTTGGCTAGCGGGAATGAGCAGTTCTTC

clone size: NA
J gene: TRBJ1-2
V gene: TRBV5-6
D gene: NA
CDR3 protein: CASSTQGYGYTF
CDR3 DNA: TGTGCCAGCAGCACACAGGGTTATGGCTACACCTTC

clone size: NA
J gene: TRBJ2-1
V gene: TRBV4-2
D gene: NA
CDR3 protein: CASSQEDSVNEQFF
CDR3 DNA: TGTGCCAGCAGCCAGGAGGACAGCGTCAATGAGCAGTTCTTC

clone size: NA
J gene: TRBJ1-6
V gene: TRBV7-9
D gene: NA
CDR3 protein: CASSPSTPNSPLHF
CDR3 DNA: TGTGCCAGCAGCCCCTCAACACCGAATTCACCCCTCCACTTT

clone size: NA
J gene: TRBJ2-4
V gene: TRBV7-3
D gene: NA
CDR3 protein: CASSLSPAGRNIQYF
CDR3 DNA: TGTGCCAGCAGCTTAAGTCCGGCAGGGAGAAACATTCAGTACTTC

clone size: once
J gene: TRBJ1-4
V gene: TRBV30
D gene: NA
CDR3 protein: CAWSAKGEEKLFF
CDR3 DNA: TGTGCCTGGAGTGCAAAGGGTGAGGAAAAACTGTTTTTT

clone size: NA
J gene: TRBJ1-6
V gene: TRBV19
D gene: NA
CDR3 protein: CASNPTGGPPLHF
CDR3 DNA: TGTGCCAGTAATCCCACGGGGGGTCCACCCCTCCACTTT

clone size: NA
J gene: TRBJ1-2
V gene: TRBV5-1
D gene: NA
CDR3 protein: CASSSSGTRPMGYTF
CDR3 DNA: TGCGCCAGCAGCTCCTCCGGGACGCGCCCTATGGGCTACACCTTC

clone size: NA
J gene: TRBJ1-1
V gene: TRBV5-8
D gene: NA
CDR3 protein: CASSLDSGSSEAFF
CDR3 DNA: TGTGCCAGCAGCTTGGATTCCGGGAGCTCTGAAGCTTTCTTT

clone size: NA
J gene: TRBJ1-2
V gene: TRBV6-1
D gene: NA
CDR3 protein: CASSEATGAKGYTF
CDR3 DNA: TGTGCCAGCAGTGAAGCTACGGGGGCAAAAGGCTACACCTTC

clone size: NA
J gene: TRBJ2-2
V gene: TRBV11-3
D gene: TRBD2
CDR3 protein: CASSPQAGGRTGELFF
CDR3 DNA: TGTGCCAGCAGCCCTCAAGCGGGAGGGCGCACCGGGGAGCTGTTTTTT

clone size: NA
J gene: TRBJ2-7
V gene: TRBV19
D gene: NA
CDR3 protein: CASSLSDGYEQYF
CDR3 DNA: TGTGCCAGTAGTCTTTCGGACGGGTACGAGCAGTACTTC